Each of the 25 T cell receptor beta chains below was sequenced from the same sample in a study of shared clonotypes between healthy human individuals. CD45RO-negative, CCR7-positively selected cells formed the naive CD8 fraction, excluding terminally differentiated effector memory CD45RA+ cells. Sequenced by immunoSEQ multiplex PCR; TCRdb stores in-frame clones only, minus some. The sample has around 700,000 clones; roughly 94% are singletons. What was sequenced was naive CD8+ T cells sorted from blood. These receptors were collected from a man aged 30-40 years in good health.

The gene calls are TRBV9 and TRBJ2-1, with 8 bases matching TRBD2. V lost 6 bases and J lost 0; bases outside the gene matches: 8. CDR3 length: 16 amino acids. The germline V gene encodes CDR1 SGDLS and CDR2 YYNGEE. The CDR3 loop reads CASTESAGGSYNEQFF. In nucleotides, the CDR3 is TGTGCCAGCACCGAATCGGCGGGAGGCTCCTACAATGAGCAGTTCTTC.

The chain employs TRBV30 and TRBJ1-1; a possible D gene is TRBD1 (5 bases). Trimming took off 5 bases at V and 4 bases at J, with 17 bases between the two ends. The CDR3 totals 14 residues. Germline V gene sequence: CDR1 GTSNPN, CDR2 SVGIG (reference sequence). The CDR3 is CAWDLGGTGTEAFF. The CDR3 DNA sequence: TGTGCCTGGGACCTGGGAGGGACGGGCACTGAAGCTTTCTTT.

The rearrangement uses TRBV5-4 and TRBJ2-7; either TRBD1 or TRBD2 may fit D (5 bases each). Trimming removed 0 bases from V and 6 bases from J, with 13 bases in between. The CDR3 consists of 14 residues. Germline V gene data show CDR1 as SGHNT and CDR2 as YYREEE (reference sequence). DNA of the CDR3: TGTGCCAGCAGCTTGGCCGGGTTGGGACCCGAGCAGTACTTC. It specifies CASSLAGLGPEQYF.

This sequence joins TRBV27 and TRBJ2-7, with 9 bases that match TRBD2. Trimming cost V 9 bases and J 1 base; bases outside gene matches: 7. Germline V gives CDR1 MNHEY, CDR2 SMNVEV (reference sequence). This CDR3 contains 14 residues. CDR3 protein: CASGGSGSSYEQYF. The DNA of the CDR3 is TGTGCCAGTGGGGGTAGCGGGAGTTCCTACGAGCAGTACTTC.

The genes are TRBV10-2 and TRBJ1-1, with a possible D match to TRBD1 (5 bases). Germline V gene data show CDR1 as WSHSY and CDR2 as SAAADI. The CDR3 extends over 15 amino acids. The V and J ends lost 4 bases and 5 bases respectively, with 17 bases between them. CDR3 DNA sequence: TGCGCCAGCAGTGGAGGGGTGGGGAGTAGGACTGAAGCTTTCTTT. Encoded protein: CASSGGVGSRTEAFF.

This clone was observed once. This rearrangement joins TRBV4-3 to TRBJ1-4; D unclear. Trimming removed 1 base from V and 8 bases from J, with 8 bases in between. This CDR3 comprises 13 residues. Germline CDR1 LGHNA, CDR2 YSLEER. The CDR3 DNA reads TGCGCCAGCAGCCAAGCGGGCGGGGAAAAACTGTTTTTT. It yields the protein CASSQAGGEKLFF.

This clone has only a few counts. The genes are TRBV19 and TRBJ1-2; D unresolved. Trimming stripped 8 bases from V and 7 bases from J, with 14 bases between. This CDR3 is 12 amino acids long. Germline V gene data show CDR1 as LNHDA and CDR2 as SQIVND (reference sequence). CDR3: CASRPGSSGYTF. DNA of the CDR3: TGTGCCAGTCGACCGGGGTCCTCTGGCTACACCTTC.

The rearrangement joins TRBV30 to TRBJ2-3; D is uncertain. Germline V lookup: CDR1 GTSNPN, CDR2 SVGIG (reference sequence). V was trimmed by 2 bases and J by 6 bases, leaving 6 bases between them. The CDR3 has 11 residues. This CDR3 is CAWSSGDTQYF. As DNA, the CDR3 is TGTGCCTGGAGTTCTGGGGATACGCAGTATTTT.

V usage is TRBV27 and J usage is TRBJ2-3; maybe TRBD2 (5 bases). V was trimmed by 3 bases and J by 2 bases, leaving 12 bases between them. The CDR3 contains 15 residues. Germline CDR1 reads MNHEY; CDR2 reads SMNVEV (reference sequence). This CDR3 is CASSFLPGSTDTQYF. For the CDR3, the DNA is TGTGCCAGCAGTTTTTTACCGGGGTCCACAGATACGCAGTATTTT.

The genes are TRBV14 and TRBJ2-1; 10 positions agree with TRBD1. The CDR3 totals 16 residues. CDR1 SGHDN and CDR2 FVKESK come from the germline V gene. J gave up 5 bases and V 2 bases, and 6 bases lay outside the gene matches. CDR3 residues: CASSQLTGGIDNEQFF. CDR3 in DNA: TGTGCCAGCAGCCAACTGACAGGGGGCATCGACAATGAGCAGTTCTTC.

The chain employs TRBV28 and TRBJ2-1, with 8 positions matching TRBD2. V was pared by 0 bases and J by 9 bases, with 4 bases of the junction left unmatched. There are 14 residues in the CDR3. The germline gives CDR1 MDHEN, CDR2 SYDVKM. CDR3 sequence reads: CASSLWSSGGEQFF. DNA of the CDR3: TGTGCCAGCAGTTTATGGTCCAGCGGGGGTGAGCAGTTCTTC.

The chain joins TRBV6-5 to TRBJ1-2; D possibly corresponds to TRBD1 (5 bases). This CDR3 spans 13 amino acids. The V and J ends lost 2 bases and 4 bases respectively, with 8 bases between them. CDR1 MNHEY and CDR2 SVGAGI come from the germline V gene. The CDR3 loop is CASSYLQGYGYTF. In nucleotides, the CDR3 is TGTGCCAGCAGTTACCTGCAGGGCTATGGCTACACCTTC.

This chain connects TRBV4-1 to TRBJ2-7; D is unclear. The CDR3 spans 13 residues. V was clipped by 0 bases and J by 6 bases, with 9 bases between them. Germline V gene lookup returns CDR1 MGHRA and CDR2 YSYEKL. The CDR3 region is CASSQDGWLEQYF. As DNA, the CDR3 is TGCGCCAGCAGCCAAGATGGGTGGCTCGAGCAGTACTTC.

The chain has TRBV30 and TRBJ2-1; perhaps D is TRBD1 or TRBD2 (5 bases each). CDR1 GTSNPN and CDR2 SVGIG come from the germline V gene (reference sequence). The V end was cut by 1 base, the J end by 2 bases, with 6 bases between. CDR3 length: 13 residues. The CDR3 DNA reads TGTGCCTGGAGTGGGGGGACCTACAATGAGCAGTTCTTC. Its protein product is CAWSGGTYNEQFF.

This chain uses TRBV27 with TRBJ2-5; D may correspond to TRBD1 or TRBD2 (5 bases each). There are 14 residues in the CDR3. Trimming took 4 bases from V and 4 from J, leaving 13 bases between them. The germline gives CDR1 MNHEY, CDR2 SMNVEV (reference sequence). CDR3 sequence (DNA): TGTGCCAGCAGTTCCGTTCCAGGGAGAGAGACCCAGTACTTC. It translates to CASSSVPGRETQYF.

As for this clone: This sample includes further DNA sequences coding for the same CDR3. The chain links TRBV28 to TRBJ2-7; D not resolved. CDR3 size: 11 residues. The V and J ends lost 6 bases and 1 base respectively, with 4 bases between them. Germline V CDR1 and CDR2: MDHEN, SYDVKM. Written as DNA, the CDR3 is TGTGCCAGCAGCCGTTCCTACGAGCAGTACTTC. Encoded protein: CASSRSYEQYF.

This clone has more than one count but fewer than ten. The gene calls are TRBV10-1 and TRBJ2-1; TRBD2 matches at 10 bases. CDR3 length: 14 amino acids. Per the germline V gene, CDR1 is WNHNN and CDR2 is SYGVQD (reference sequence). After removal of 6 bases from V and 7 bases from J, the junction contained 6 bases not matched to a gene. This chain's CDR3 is CASRAGGPGNEQFF. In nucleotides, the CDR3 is TGCGCCAGCAGAGCGGGAGGGCCGGGGAATGAGCAGTTCTTC.

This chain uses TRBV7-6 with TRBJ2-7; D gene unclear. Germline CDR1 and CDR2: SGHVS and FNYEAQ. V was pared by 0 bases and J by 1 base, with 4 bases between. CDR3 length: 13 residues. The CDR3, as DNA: TGTGCCAGCAGCTTAGCGCTTTCCTACGAGCAGTACTTC. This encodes CASSLALSYEQYF.

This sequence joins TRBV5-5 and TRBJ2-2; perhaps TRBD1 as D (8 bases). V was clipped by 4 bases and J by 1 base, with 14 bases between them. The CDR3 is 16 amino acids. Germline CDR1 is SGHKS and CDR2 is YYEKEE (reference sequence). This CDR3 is CASSRAGQVNTGELFF. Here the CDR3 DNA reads TGTGCCAGCAGCAGAGCGGGACAGGTGAACACCGGGGAGCTGTTTTTT.

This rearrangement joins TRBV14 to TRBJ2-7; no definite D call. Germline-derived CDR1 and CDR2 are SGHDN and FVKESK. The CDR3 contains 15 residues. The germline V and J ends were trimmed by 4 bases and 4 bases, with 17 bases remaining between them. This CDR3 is CASSPRPLDAYEQYF. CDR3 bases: TGTGCCAGCAGCCCGAGGCCCCTTGACGCGTACGAGCAGTACTTC.

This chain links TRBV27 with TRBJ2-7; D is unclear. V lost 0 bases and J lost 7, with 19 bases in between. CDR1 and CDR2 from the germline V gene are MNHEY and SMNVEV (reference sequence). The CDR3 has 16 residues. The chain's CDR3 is CASSLSTLDSIGEQYF. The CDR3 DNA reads TGTGCCAGCAGTTTATCGACCCTAGACTCGATCGGGGAGCAGTACTTC.

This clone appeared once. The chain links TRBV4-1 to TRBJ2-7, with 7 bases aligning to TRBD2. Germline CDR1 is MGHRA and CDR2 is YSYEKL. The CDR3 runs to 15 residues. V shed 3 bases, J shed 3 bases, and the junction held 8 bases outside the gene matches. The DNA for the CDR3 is TGCGCCAGCAGCCAGGGGAAAGCGGGACGCTACGAGCAGTACTTC. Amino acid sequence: CASSQGKAGRYEQYF.

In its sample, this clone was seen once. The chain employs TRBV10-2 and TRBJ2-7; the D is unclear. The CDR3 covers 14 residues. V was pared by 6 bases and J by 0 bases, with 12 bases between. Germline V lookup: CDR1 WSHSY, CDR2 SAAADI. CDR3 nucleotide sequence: TGCGCCAGCAGGGACCTTAAAGACTCCTACGAGCAGTACTTC. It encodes CASRDLKDSYEQYF.

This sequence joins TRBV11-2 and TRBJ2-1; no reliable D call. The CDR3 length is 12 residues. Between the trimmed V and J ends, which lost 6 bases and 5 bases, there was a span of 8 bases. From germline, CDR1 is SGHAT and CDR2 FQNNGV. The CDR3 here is CASRGYDNEQFF. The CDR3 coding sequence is TGTGCCAGCAGGGGATATGACAATGAGCAGTTCTTC.

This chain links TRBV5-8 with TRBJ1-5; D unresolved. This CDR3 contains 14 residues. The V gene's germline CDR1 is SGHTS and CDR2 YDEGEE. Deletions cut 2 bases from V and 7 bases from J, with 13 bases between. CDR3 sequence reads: CASSFPLWRQPQHF. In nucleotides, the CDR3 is TGTGCCAGCAGCTTCCCTCTCTGGAGGCAGCCCCAGCATTTT.